This T cell receptor beta chain was profiled in a study of patients and donors after allogeneic stem cell transplantation. The CDR3 has 10 residues. Germline V CDR1 and CDR2: SGHTA, FQGTGA. TCRdb re-derived calls from the RT-PCR reads in MiXCR, one entry per CDR3 protein. The data contain about 19,000 distinct CDR3 sequences, around 4.5% of them singletons. This clonotype was observed at least ten times. The source of this sequence is a human donor who was either an allogeneic HSCT recipient or a stem cell or donor lymphocyte infusion donor (not recorded which). It is not recorded whose cells these are; they may come from a transplant donor. This chain joins TRBV7-3 and TRBJ2-5; D gene ambiguous. TRBJ2-4 explains the end of the DNA better; the J call may be wrong. The sequencing sample was made of blood, either unsorted or a sorted T cell fraction (not recorded which). The CDR3 loop is CASSPAIQYF. DNA of the CDR3: TGTGCCAGCAGCCCGGCCATTCAGTACTTC.